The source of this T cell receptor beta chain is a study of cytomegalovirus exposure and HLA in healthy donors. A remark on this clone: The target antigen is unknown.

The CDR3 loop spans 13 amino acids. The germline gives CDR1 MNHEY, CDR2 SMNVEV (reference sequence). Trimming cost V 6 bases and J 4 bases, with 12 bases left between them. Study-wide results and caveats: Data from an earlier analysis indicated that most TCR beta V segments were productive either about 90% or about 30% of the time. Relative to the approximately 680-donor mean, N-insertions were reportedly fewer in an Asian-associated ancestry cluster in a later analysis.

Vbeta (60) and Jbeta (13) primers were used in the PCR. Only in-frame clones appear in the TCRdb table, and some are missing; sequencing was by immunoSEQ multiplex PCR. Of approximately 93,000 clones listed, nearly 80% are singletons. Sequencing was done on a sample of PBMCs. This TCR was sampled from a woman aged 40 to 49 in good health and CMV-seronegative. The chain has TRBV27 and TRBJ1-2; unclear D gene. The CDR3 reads CASSPRGLYGYTF. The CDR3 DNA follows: TGTGCCAGCAGCCCAAGAGGACTCTATGGCTACACCTTC.